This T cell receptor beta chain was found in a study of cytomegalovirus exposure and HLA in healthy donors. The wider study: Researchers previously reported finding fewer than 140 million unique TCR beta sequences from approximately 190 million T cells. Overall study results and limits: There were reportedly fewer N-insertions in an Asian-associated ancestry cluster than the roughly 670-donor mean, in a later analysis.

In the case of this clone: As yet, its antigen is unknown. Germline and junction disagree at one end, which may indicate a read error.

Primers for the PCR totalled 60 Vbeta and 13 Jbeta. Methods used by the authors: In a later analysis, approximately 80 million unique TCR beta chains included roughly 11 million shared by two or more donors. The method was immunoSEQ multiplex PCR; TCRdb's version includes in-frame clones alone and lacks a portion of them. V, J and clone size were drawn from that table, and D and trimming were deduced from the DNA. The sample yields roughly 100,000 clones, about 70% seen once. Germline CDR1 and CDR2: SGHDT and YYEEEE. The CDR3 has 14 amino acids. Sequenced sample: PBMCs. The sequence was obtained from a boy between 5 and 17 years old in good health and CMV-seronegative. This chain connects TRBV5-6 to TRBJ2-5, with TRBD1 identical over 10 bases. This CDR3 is CASSFGTGVETRYF. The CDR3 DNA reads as TGTGCCAGCAGCTTTGGGACAGGGGTGGAGACCCGGTACTTC.